This entry concerns a single T cell receptor beta chain. What it binds is unknown. These data are taken from a study of shared clonotypes between healthy human individuals. Genomic DNA of every subset was divided equally among multiple immunoSEQ plates. DNA input for the unsorted PBMC replicate PCRs was 250 to 300 ng, about 32,000 T cell genomes. The protocol was immunoSEQ multiplex PCR, while the TCRdb copy is restricted to in-frame clones and leaves out a portion. This sample has about 460,000 clones; around 77% occur once, and the top ten carry more than 10%. Study-level results: Read depth was anticipated to influence clonotype sharing among donors.

The sequenced material came from PBMCs. The sequence derives from a woman aged 40 to 55 in good health. Some clones in this sample may be carry-over from other donors' samples.

The CDR3 DNA is TGTGCCAGCAGCGTCGGGACAGCCATGAACACTGAAGCTTTCTTT. Translation: CASSVGTAMNTEAFF. The chain employs TRBV9 and TRBJ1-1; TRBD1 aligns across 7 bases. CDR3 size: 15 residues. The V gene's germline CDR1 is SGDLS and CDR2 YYNGEE. V trimming: 2 bases; J trimming: 0 bases; junction bases outside the gene matches: 4.